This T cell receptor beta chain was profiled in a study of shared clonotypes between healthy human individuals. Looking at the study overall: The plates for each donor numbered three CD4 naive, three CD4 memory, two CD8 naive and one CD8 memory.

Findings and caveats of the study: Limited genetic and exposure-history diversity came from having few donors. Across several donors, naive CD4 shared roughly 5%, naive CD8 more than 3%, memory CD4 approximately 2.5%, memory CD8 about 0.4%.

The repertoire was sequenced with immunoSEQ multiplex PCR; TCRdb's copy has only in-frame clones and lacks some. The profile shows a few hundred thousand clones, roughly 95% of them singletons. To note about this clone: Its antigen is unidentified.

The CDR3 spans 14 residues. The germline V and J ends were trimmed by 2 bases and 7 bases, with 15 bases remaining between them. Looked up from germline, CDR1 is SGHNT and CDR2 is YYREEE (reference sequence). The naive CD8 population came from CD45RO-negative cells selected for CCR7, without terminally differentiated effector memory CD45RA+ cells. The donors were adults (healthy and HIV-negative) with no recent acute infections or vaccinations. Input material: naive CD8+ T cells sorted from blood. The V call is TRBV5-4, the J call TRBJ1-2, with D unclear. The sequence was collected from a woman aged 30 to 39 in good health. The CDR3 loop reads CASSFLGGDRGYTF. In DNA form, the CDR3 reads TGTGCCAGCAGCTTTTTGGGCGGTGATCGTGGCTACACCTTC.